Below, 27 T cell receptor beta chains from the same sample are listed, as sequenced in a study of cytomegalovirus exposure and HLA in healthy donors. Sequenced by immunoSEQ multiplex PCR; TCRdb stores in-frame clones only, minus some. Altogether some 150,000 clones are present, 94% being singletons, with the ten largest covering less than 2%. Source material: PBMCs. The source is a man aged 18 to 35 in good health and CMV-seropositive.

The chain is built from TRBV6-1 and TRBJ2-5, with D possibly matching TRBD1 (5 bases). This CDR3 region has 14 residues. V was trimmed by 4 bases and J by 1 base, leaving 10 bases between them. The germline V gene encodes CDR1 MNHNS and CDR2 SASEGT. The CDR3, as DNA: TGTGCCAGCAGTGTGACAGCCGGCCAAGAGACCCAGTACTTC. It is translated as CASSVTAGQETQYF.

This rearrangement joins TRBV2 to TRBJ2-4; no firm D call. Germline V gene data show CDR1 as SNHLY and CDR2 as FYNNEI. CDR3 length equals 16 residues. The ends were cut back, 3 bases at V and 2 bases at J, with 14 bases in the middle. The CDR3 DNA follows: TGTGCCAGCAGTGATGATCCTCGAGTGCCCAAAAACATTCAGTACTTC. The encoded protein is CASSDDPRVPKNIQYF.

The chain combines TRBV6-1 with TRBJ2-1; D gene ambiguous. CDR1 is MNHNS and CDR2 is SASEGT in the germline V gene. The CDR3 contains 13 residues. Trimming pared 3 bases from V and 8 bases from J, leaving 11 bases between. The CDR3: CASSDPNTDEQFF. CDR3 in DNA: TGTGCCAGCAGTGACCCGAATACGGATGAGCAGTTCTTC.

About this clone itself: At one boundary the junction diverges from the germline segment, which might be a read error. The rearrangement links TRBV20-1 to TRBJ2-1; no firm D call. The CDR3 covers 10 residues. The germline V gene has CDR1 DFQATT and CDR2 SNEGSKA (reference sequence). The CDR3 protein is CSAPLRILLF. Written as DNA, the CDR3 is TGCAGTGCTCCCTTACGCATACTGCTCTTC.

The CDR3 sequence is CSVPTGGGEQYF. The CDR3 DNA reads as TGCAGCGTTCCGACAGGGGGTGGCGAGCAGTACTTC. The V and J genes are TRBV29-1 and TRBJ2-7, with TRBD1 identical over 9 bases. Germline V CDR1 and CDR2: SQVTM, ANQGSEA. V lost 5 bases to trimming and J lost 6 bases; unmatched junction nucleotides: 5. The length of the CDR3 is 12 residues.

The gene calls are TRBV5-1 and TRBJ1-2; D perhaps matches TRBD1 (6 bases). Trimming shortened V by 7 bases and J by 6 bases, and 25 bases separated the two germline ends. This CDR3 is built from 16 residues. Per germline, CDR1 SGHRS and CDR2 YFSETQ. Here the CDR3 reads CASSRGAGFISDGYTF. CDR3 in DNA: TGCGCCAGCTCTCGGGGGGCAGGTTTTATTAGCGATGGCTACACCTTC.

This rearrangement joins TRBV7-8 to TRBJ2-2, with D tentatively TRBD2 (6 bases). The CDR3 is 15 residues long. Germline V lookup: CDR1 SGHVS, CDR2 FQNEAQ. V was shortened by 5 bases and J by 1 base, with 11 bases between the two germline ends. The CDR3 reads CASSPSSGNTGELFF. CDR3 DNA sequence: TGTGCCAGCAGCCCTAGTAGCGGGAACACCGGGGAGCTGTTTTTT. The full variable domain, completed using reference TRBV7-8 and TRBJ2-2, is GAGVSQSPRYKVAKRGQDVALRCDPISGHVSLFWYQQALGQGPEFLTYFQNEAQLDKSGLPSDRFFAERPEGSVSTLKIQRTQQEDSAVYLCASSPSSGNTGELFFGEGSRLTVL.

The chain has TRBV10-3 and TRBJ1-1, with D unclear. Trimming took off 4 bases at V and 4 bases at J, with 10 bases between the two ends. The germline CDR1 and CDR2 sequences are ENHRY and SYGVKD. The CDR3 is 13 amino acids. CDR3 protein: CAISGVGSTEAFF. The CDR3 DNA sequence: TGTGCCATCAGTGGTGTGGGGAGCACTGAAGCTTTCTTT.

This clone was observed once. V and J are TRBV30 and TRBJ2-7; D remains ambiguous. CDR1 is GTSNPN and CDR2 is SVGIG in the germline V gene (reference sequence). This CDR3 contains 13 residues. The V gene lost 0 bases and the J gene lost 3 bases, with 9 bases spanning the gap. In nucleotides, the CDR3 is TGTGCCTGGAGTGTAAACAGCATCTACGAGCAGTACTTC. As protein: CAWSVNSIYEQYF.

The rearrangement joins TRBV28 to TRBJ2-2; possibly TRBD2 for D (6 bases). V was pared by 8 bases and J by 4 bases, with 23 bases between. CDR1 and CDR2 from the germline V gene are MDHEN and SYDVKM. The CDR3 consists of 17 residues. CDR3 DNA sequence: TGTGCCAGCCGAAATCAGAGGGCGGGGTTAGGCACCGGGGAGCTGTTTTTT. Its protein product is CASRNQRAGLGTGELFF.

The chain employs TRBV5-1 and TRBJ1-2, with D possibly TRBD1 on 5 matching bases. The CDR3 covers 13 residues. Per germline, CDR1 SGHRS and CDR2 YFSETQ. V dropped 3 bases and J dropped 7 bases, with 13 bases sitting between them. CDR3 residues: CASSSWGEGGYTF. The DNA for the CDR3 is TGCGCCAGCAGCTCATGGGGGGAAGGTGGCTACACCTTC.

This chain uses TRBV4-1 with TRBJ2-7, with D hard to call. The V end lost 0 bases, the J end lost 3 bases, and 9 bases lay between the germline ends. From germline, CDR1 is MGHRA and CDR2 YSYEKL. The CDR3 spans 14 residues. The CDR3: CASSQEHANYEQYF. In nucleotides, the CDR3 is TGCGCCAGCAGCCAAGAACACGCCAACTACGAGCAGTACTTC.

V is TRBV5-1 and J is TRBJ2-7; the D gene is possibly TRBD2 (6 bases). The CDR3 is 15 amino acids. CDR1 SGHRS and CDR2 YFSETQ come from the germline V gene. Trimming shortened V by 9 bases and J by 0 bases, and 19 bases separated the two germline ends. CDR3 region: CATALGLADSYEQYF. CDR3 nucleotide sequence: TGCGCCACCGCTCTCGGCTTAGCGGACTCCTACGAGCAGTACTTC.

The rearrangement uses TRBV27 and TRBJ2-3; 9 bases are a match to TRBD2. Germline lookup yields CDR1 MNHEY and CDR2 SMNVEV (reference sequence). Losses at the gene ends were 2 bases for V and 5 bases for J; bases not matched to a gene: 2. The CDR3 runs 14 residues. CDR3 sequence (DNA): TGTGCCAGCAGTTTACTAGCGGGAAGAGATACGCAGTATTTT. Residues: CASSLLAGRDTQYF.

The chain joins TRBV7-2 to TRBJ2-2; weak D call: TRBD2 (7 bases). Per germline, CDR1 SGHTA and CDR2 FQGNSA. The CDR3 sequence is 16 residues long. The V end was cut by 7 bases, the J end by 6 bases, with 21 bases between. In DNA, the CDR3 is TGTGCCAGCACCTTTTCGTCCGGGGGGCGGTCCGGGGAGCTGTTTTTT. This gives the protein CASTFSSGGRSGELFF.

This clone was recorded only once. This chain's CDR3 is CATSRDKGTGIVWTEAFF. DNA for the CDR3: TGTGCCACCAGCAGAGATAAGGGGACAGGGATAGTTTGGACTGAAGCTTTCTTT. V usage is TRBV15 and J usage is TRBJ1-1; TRBD1 matches at 9 bases. This CDR3 is 18 amino acids long. Germline values: CDR1 LNHNV, CDR2 YYDKDF (reference sequence). The V and J ends lost 0 bases and 5 bases, in that order; junction bases with no gene match: 13.

CDR3 loop: CASIAGASGHTDTQYF. CDR3 coding DNA: TGTGCCAGCATCGCCGGGGCTAGCGGCCACACAGATACGCAGTATTTT. This chain connects TRBV27 to TRBJ2-3, with TRBD2 matching over 7 bases. Germline V lookup: CDR1 MNHEY, CDR2 SMNVEV (reference sequence). The length of the CDR3 is 16 residues. V trimming: 7 bases; J trimming: 2 bases; junction bases outside the gene matches: 12.

V usage is TRBV4-1 and J usage is TRBJ1-5, with 8 bases that match TRBD1. The CDR3 loop spans 13 amino acids. Per germline, CDR1 MGHRA and CDR2 YSYEKL. J lost 5 bases, V lost 5 bases, and 2 bases had no gene match. Here the CDR3 reads CASSSDRDQPQHF. In DNA, the CDR3 is TGCGCCAGCAGCTCGGACAGGGATCAGCCCCAGCATTTT.

V is TRBV19 and J is TRBJ2-7; the match to TRBD2 covers 8 bases. Germline V gene data show CDR1 as LNHDA and CDR2 as SQIVND (reference sequence). Trimming cost V 4 bases and J 2 bases; bases outside gene matches: 10. The CDR3 extends over 16 amino acids. In DNA form, the CDR3 reads TGTGCCAGTAGTAGGCTAGCGGGTGACCCACCCTACGAGCAGTACTTC. Its translation is CASSRLAGDPPYEQYF. Using reference TRBV19 and TRBJ2-7 for the parts outside the CDR3, the full variable domain is DGGITQSPKYLFRKEGQNVTLSCEQNLNHDAMYWYRQDPGQGLRLIYYSQIVNDFQKGDIAEGYSVSREKKESFPLTVTSAQKNPTAFYLCASSRLAGDPPYEQYFGPGTRLTVT.

The chain has TRBV6-6 and TRBJ2-7, with 11 bases that match TRBD2. CDR1 MNHNY and CDR2 SVGAGI come from the germline V gene (reference sequence). V lost 5 bases, J lost 0 bases, and 3 bases stayed unmatched. The CDR3 length is 15 residues. CDR3 DNA: TGTGCCAGCAGTCGAACTAGCGGGAGCTCCTACGAGCAGTACTTC. Its translation is CASSRTSGSSYEQYF.

This clone has just one count. The CDR3 region has the DNA TGTGCCAGCAGTTCGTTCTCTAAACGGGATCAGCCCCAGCATTTT. Protein sequence: CASSSFSKRDQPQHF. This sequence joins TRBV28 and TRBJ1-5; D is ambiguous. The CDR3 length is 15 residues. Trimming removed 4 bases at V and 5 bases at J, with 15 bases between. Germline CDR1 is MDHEN and CDR2 is SYDVKM.

V and J are TRBV10-3 and TRBJ2-7, with 8 bases lining up with TRBD2. This CDR3 region has 13 residues. In germline, CDR1 is ENHRY, CDR2 SYGVKD. V lost 4 bases, J lost 6 bases, and 5 bases stayed unmatched. As DNA, the CDR3 is TGTGCCATCAGTGCTTTTGCGGGAGGCGAGCAGTACTTC. Protein: CAISAFAGGEQYF.

The V call is TRBV29-1, the J call TRBJ2-4, with D unresolved. CDR3 length: 11 amino acids. Germline V lookup: CDR1 SQVTM, CDR2 ANQGSEA. Trimming took off 3 bases at V and 7 bases at J, with 7 bases between the two ends. CDR3 bases: TGCAGCGTTGACGTGAGGAACATTCAGTACTTC. Translating it yields CSVDVRNIQYF.

The chain recombines TRBV18 with TRBJ1-2; no clear D gene. Germline CDR1 reads KGHSH; CDR2 reads LQKENI. The CDR3 has 13 residues. Trimming removed 5 bases from V and 4 bases from J, with 11 bases in between. The CDR3 region has the DNA TGTGCCAGCTCAAGTGACAAGATCTATGGCTACACCTTC. Translating it yields CASSSDKIYGYTF.

This CDR3 is CASSLTTAPQETQYF. The CDR3 nucleotides are TGCGCCAGCAGCCTTACGACAGCCCCCCAAGAGACCCAGTACTTC. The V call is TRBV5-1, the J call TRBJ2-5, with D possibly being TRBD1 (5 bases). The V end lost 4 bases, the J end lost 1 base, and 14 bases lay between the germline ends. CDR3 length: 15 residues. Germline V CDR1 and CDR2: SGHRS, YFSETQ. Full variable domain (remainder filled in from reference TRBV5-1 and TRBJ2-5): KAGVTQTPRYLIKTRGQQVTLSCSPISGHRSVSWYQQTPGQGLQFLFEYFSETQRNKGNFPGRFSGRQFSNSRSEMNVSTLELGDSALYLCASSLTTAPQETQYFGPGTRLLVL.

This chain connects TRBV2 to TRBJ1-3; TRBD1 matches 7 bases. J was trimmed by 4 bases and V by 4 bases; bases with no gene match: 13. Germline V gives CDR1 SNHLY, CDR2 FYNNEI. The CDR3 sequence is 17 residues long. The CDR3, as DNA: TGTGCCAGCAGTGGAGCCCCCGGTACAGGGGACGGAAACACCATATATTTT. It specifies CASSGAPGTGDGNTIYF.

This chain joins TRBV10-3 and TRBJ2-1; D unclear. V was trimmed by 6 bases and J by 7 bases, leaving 16 bases between them. Germline assignment: CDR1 ENHRY and CDR2 SYGVKD. This CDR3 is 14 amino acids long. CDR3 coding DNA: TGTGCCATCAGGGTCGGCGACCTGAGGAATGAGCAGTTCTTC. This encodes CAIRVGDLRNEQFF.